These 17 T cell receptor beta chains originate from one sample sequenced in a study of T-cell reconstitution after alpha-beta-depleted transplantation in children. It was with unique molecular identifiers that the TCRbeta library was prepared. Using its own MiXCR run on the PCR reads, TCRdb lists one record per CDR3 protein. The data contain 200,000 to 300,000 distinct CDR3 sequences, about 11% of them singletons. This material consisted of PBMCs from the stem cell graft donor, taken from the stem cell graft. Receptor source: a human donor who donated a stem cell graft to a child with acute lymphoblastic leukemia.

There are many counts of this clonotype. The V gene is TRBV2, the J gene TRBJ1-2, with 8 positions matching TRBD1. V shed 8 bases, J shed 3 bases, and the junction held 11 bases outside the gene matches. Germline V CDR1 and CDR2: SNHLY, FYNNEI. This CDR3 contains 15 residues. CDR3 residues: CASGSPGTGYYGYTF. The CDR3 bases are TGTGCCAGCGGATCCCCCGGGACAGGCTACTATGGCTACACCTTC.

This clonotype was seen many times. V is TRBV4-3 and J is TRBJ1-1; no clear D gene. Germline V lookup: CDR1 LGHNA, CDR2 YSLEER. This CDR3 region has 14 residues. V lost 0 bases to trimming and J lost 3 bases, with 8 bases between them. CDR3 protein: CASSQDPRDTEAFF. Here the CDR3 DNA reads TGCGCCAGCAGCCAAGATCCCCGGGACACTGAAGCTTTCTTT.

This clonotype was seen at least ten times. The chain links TRBV20-1 to TRBJ2-5, with 8 bases aligning to TRBD2. Unmatched junction bases numbered 5, after V lost 6 bases and J lost 2 bases. This CDR3 contains 13 residues. Germline V gene data show CDR1 as DFQATT and CDR2 as SNEGSKA (reference sequence). CDR3 residues: CSASTSVQETQYF. The DNA for the CDR3 is TGCAGTGCGTCGACTAGCGTACAAGAGACCCAGTACTTC.

This clonotype has ten or more counts. The CDR3 bases are TGTGCCAGCAGCCAAGACGGATCACCCCTCCACTTT. Encoded protein: CASSQDGSPLHF. The rearrangement uses TRBV4-2 and TRBJ1-6; the D is unclear. V gave up 0 bases and J gave up 10 bases, with 4 bases separating them. This CDR3 has 12 residues. Germline assignment: CDR1 LGHNA and CDR2 YNFKEQ.

This clonotype was observed at least ten times. CDR3 DNA: TGTGCCAGCAGCTTAGAAACAGCCTTTTGGGGGGGCTTTAGCGGTTACATTCAGTACTTC. This gives the protein CASSLETAFWGGFSGYIQYF. The genes are TRBV11-2 and TRBJ2-4; weak D call: TRBD2 (7 bases). CDR1 and CDR2 from the germline V gene are SGHAT and FQNNGV. The V end lost 0 bases, the J end lost 8 bases, and 29 bases lay between the germline ends. The CDR3 is made up of 20 amino acids.

The sample holds many counts of this clonotype. The V gene is TRBV5-8, the J gene TRBJ1-3; D is unresolved. Trimming took 0 bases from V and 0 from J, leaving 25 bases between them. CDR1 is SGHTS, CDR2 YDEGEE, per germline. The CDR3 totals 21 residues. The CDR3 bases are TGTGCCAGCAGCTTGGGGATAATAAGTCCCACGGCGGACTTCTCTGGAAACACCATATATTTT. Residues: CASSLGIISPTADFSGNTIYF. Based on the CDR3 plus reference TRBV5-8 and TRBJ1-3, the full variable domain is EAGVTQSPTHLIKTRGQQATLRCSPISGHTSVYWYQQALGLGLQFLLWYDEGEERNRGNFPPRFSGRQFPNYSSELNVNALELEDSALYLCASSLGIISPTADFSGNTIYFGEGSWLTVV.

This clonotype was observed at least ten times. The chain links TRBV28 to TRBJ2-1; D ambiguous. CDR3 length: 12 residues. CDR1 MDHEN and CDR2 SYDVKM come from the germline V gene. The ends were cut back, 5 bases at V and 13 bases at J, with 15 bases in the middle. The CDR3 loop is CASSQVLGTQFF. The CDR3 DNA is TGTGCCAGCAGTCAGGTATTGGGTACCCAGTTCTTC.

Regarding this clonotype: Just one base apart from a much larger clone, this may be a read error. This sequence joins TRBV7-9 and TRBJ1-2, with unresolved D. The CDR3 has 12 amino acids. V lost 11 bases and J 4 bases, leaving 14 bases between the germline ends. The germline CDR1 and CDR2 sequences are SEHNR and FQNEAQ (reference sequence). CDR3 in DNA: TGTGCCGGCGGCGCCATCTCCTATGGCTACACCTTC. It yields the protein CAGGAISYGYTF.

The chain couples TRBV6-5 to TRBJ1-1; TRBD1 might be the D (6 bases). Germline V gives CDR1 MNHEY, CDR2 SVGAGI. CDR3 size: 15 residues. Trimming cost V 6 bases and J 1 base, with 15 bases left between them. The CDR3 protein is CASSDPGHGNTEAFF. CDR3 coding DNA: TGTGCCAGCAGCGACCCGGGACACGGGAACACTGAAGCTTTCTTT.

This clonotype was counted between two and nine times. The chain is built from TRBV7-9 and TRBJ1-2; 7 positions match TRBD1. Germline V gives CDR1 SEHNR, CDR2 FQNEAQ (reference sequence). The trim removed 5 bases at V and 4 bases at J, leaving 7 bases unmatched. The CDR3 is 14 amino acids. CDR3 in amino acids: CASSLSRDSYGYTF. CDR3 nucleotide sequence: TGTGCCAGCAGCCTGTCCCGGGACAGCTATGGCTACACCTTC.

The rearrangement joins TRBV12-3 or TRBV12-4 to TRBJ2-7; 9 bases line up with TRBD2. This CDR3 contains 15 residues. J lost 0 bases, V lost 8 bases, and 8 bases had no gene match. The CDR3 region is CASRGLAGSSYEQYF. The DNA of the CDR3 is TGTGCCAGCCGAGGCCTAGCGGGGAGCTCCTACGAGCAGTACTTC.

This clonotype was seen many times. The V call is TRBV5-1, the J call TRBJ1-1; D call uncertain. In germline, CDR1 is SGHRS, CDR2 YFSETQ. Between the trimmed V and J ends, which lost 2 bases and 1 base, there was a span of 9 bases. CDR3 size: 14 residues. CDR3: CASSFSLSNTEAFF. The CDR3 DNA sequence: TGCGCCAGCAGCTTTAGCCTTTCGAACACTGAAGCTTTCTTT. Full variable domain (remainder filled in from reference TRBV5-1 and TRBJ1-1): KAGVTQTPRYLIKTRGQQVTLSCSPISGHRSVSWYQQTPGQGLQFLFEYFSETQRNKGNFPGRFSGRQFSNSRSEMNVSTLELGDSALYLCASSFSLSNTEAFFGQGTRLTVV.

The chain links TRBV20-1 to TRBJ2-5, with 14 bases fitting TRBD2. The CDR3 is 16 amino acids. V lost 6 bases, J lost 5 bases, and 11 bases stayed unmatched. Germline V gene data show CDR1 as DFQATT and CDR2 as SNEGSKA (reference sequence). The CDR3 DNA reads as TGCAGTGCGACGGGACTAGCGGGAGTAGGCGTCGAGACCCAGTACTTC. Translation gives CSATGLAGVGVETQYF.

This clonotype appeared many times. The junction and the germline gene differ at one end; a read error may be behind it. The J gene is TRBJ2-4, the V gene TRBV5-1; D is ambiguous. The CDR3 sequence is 13 residues long. The germline gives CDR1 SGHRS, CDR2 YFSETQ. CDR3 DNA sequence: TGCGCCAGCAGTTTGGGTTGGGTTGGCATTCAGTACTTC. It yields the protein CASSLGWVGIQYF.

This clonotype was counted only a few times. V usage is TRBV7-2 and J usage is TRBJ1-5; 8 nucleotides match TRBD1. This CDR3 has 16 amino acids. CDR1 is SGHTA and CDR2 is FQGNSA in the germline V gene. Trimming took 4 bases from V and 1 from J; bases not matched to a gene: 6. The chain's CDR3 is CASSWAGGGSNQPQHF. In DNA form, the CDR3 reads TGTGCCAGCAGCTGGGCAGGGGGCGGGAGCAATCAGCCCCAGCATTTT.

This clonotype was seen repeatedly, ten times or more. The chain carries TRBV5-5 and TRBJ1-5, with 7 bases aligning to TRBD1. This CDR3 contains 16 residues. V dropped 3 bases and J dropped 1; count of bases not matched to a gene: 7. Germline V gene sequence: CDR1 SGHKS, CDR2 YYEKEE (reference sequence). The CDR3 DNA reads TGTGCCAGCAGCTCGGTCCCGGGACAGAGCAATCAGCCCCAGCATTTT. Protein: CASSSVPGQSNQPQHF.

The V and J genes are TRBV20-1 and TRBJ2-7; weak D call: TRBD2 (6 bases). CDR1 is DFQATT, CDR2 SNEGSKA, per germline (reference sequence). The CDR3 totals 14 residues. The germline V and J ends were trimmed by 5 bases and 4 bases, with 18 bases remaining between them. The DNA for the CDR3 is TGCAGTGCTCCATTGCCGGGAGTCCCATACGAGCAGTACTTC. This encodes CSAPLPGVPYEQYF.